Shown below are 16 T cell receptor beta chains from a single sample sequenced in a study of blood T cell repertoires in COVID-19. Clones were read by immunoSEQ multiplex PCR, and TCRdb kept only the in-frame ones, dropping some. The sample lists around 170,000 clones, just over 85% occurring once. The material sequenced was peripheral blood. Receptor source: a middle-aged man with active or convalescent COVID-19.

The chain couples TRBV6-2 or TRBV6-3 to TRBJ1-1; D is unresolved. Trimming cost V 6 bases and J 1 base, with 9 bases left between them. The CDR3 totals 13 residues. Germline CDR1 is MNHEY and CDR2 is SVGEGT. The CDR3 spells CASSILWNTEAFF. CDR3 coding DNA: TGTGCCAGCAGCATATTGTGGAACACTGAAGCTTTCTTT.

As regards this clone: The sample has other DNA sequences that encode this CDR3 too. The V and J genes are TRBV5-1 and TRBJ2-1; 8 bases agree with TRBD1. Germline trimming cut 0 bases from V and 5 bases from J; bases unmatched to any gene: 4. CDR1 is SGHRS, CDR2 YFSETQ, per germline. The CDR3 length is 15 residues. The CDR3 loop is CASSLGQGTHNEQFF. CDR3 bases: TGCGCCAGCAGCTTGGGACAGGGGACCCACAATGAGCAGTTCTTC.

In the case of this clone: Other nucleotide sequences in the sample specify the same CDR3. The genes are TRBV19 and TRBJ1-5, with TRBD1 matching over 7 bases. This CDR3 has 14 amino acids. CDR1 and CDR2 from the germline V gene are LNHDA and SQIVND (reference sequence). Trimming cost V 3 bases and J 2 bases; bases outside gene matches: 1. The CDR3 sequence is CASSIGQGNQPQHF. For the CDR3, the DNA is TGTGCCAGTAGTATTGGACAGGGCAATCAGCCCCAGCATTTT. Full variable domain (remainder filled in from reference TRBV19 and TRBJ1-5): DGGITQSPKYLFRKEGQNVTLSCEQNLNHDAMYWYRQDPGQGLRLIYYSQIVNDFQKGDIAEGYSVSREKKESFPLTVTSAQKNPTAFYLCASSIGQGNQPQHFGDGTRLSIL.

The count of this clone is one. The chain uses TRBV19 and TRBJ2-7; D not resolved. CDR1 is LNHDA, CDR2 SQIVND, per germline (reference sequence). CDR3 length equals 14 residues. The V end lost 1 base, the J end lost 2 bases, and 9 bases lay between the germline ends. The DNA for the CDR3 is TGTGCCAGTAGTATAGGAGGAAGCGCCTACGAGCAGTACTTC. Encoded protein: CASSIGGSAYEQYF.

The V and J genes are TRBV28 and TRBJ1-2; a weak D match, TRBD1 (6 bases). The V end lost 4 bases, the J end lost 2 bases, and 17 bases lay between the germline ends. Germline CDR1 reads MDHEN; CDR2 reads SYDVKM. CDR3 size: 16 residues. The CDR3 region is CASSWGPVDSNYGYTF. CDR3 sequence (DNA): TGTGCCAGCAGTTGGGGACCTGTGGACAGCAACTATGGCTACACCTTC.

This sequence joins TRBV19 and TRBJ2-1; 7 bases are shared with TRBD1. This CDR3 comprises 12 residues. The junction had 1 base not matched to a gene; V was cut back by 5 bases and J by 6 bases. Germline assignment: CDR1 LNHDA and CDR2 SQIVND (reference sequence). The CDR3 region is CASSPGGNEQFF. The CDR3 DNA reads as TGTGCCAGTAGTCCAGGGGGCAATGAGCAGTTCTTC.

The chain has TRBV5-8 and TRBJ1-1; no firm D call. Per germline, CDR1 SGHTS and CDR2 YDEGEE. The V end was cut by 4 bases, the J end by 2 bases, with 9 bases between. The CDR3 is 13 amino acids. The CDR3 region is CASSIATNTEAFF. The DNA for the CDR3 is TGTGCCAGCAGCATCGCAACAAACACTGAAGCTTTCTTT.

This chain uses TRBV3-1 (or the pseudogene TRBV3-2) with TRBJ2-5, with 11 positions matching TRBD2. Unmatched junction bases numbered 7, after V lost 3 bases and J lost 4 bases. This CDR3 is 16 amino acids long. The germline CDR1 and CDR2 sequences are LGHDT and YNNKEL (reference sequence). CDR3 protein: CASSHTSGSGRETQYF. The CDR3 DNA reads as TGTGCCAGCAGCCACACTAGCGGGAGTGGGAGAGAGACCCAGTACTTC.

This sequence joins TRBV5-6 and TRBJ2-1; 8 bases line up with TRBD2. The germline CDR1 and CDR2 sequences are SGHDT and YYEEEE. Trimming removed 0 bases from V and 10 bases from J; junction bases left unmatched: 15. The CDR3 consists of 17 residues. The CDR3 loop is CASSLVPSSAGGSEQFF. The DNA of the CDR3 is TGTGCCAGCAGCTTGGTTCCCTCCAGTGCGGGAGGATCCGAGCAGTTCTTC.

The chain recombines TRBV7-2 with TRBJ2-3, with 10 positions matching TRBD2. Unmatched junction bases numbered 6, after V lost 5 bases and J lost 1 base. CDR1 and CDR2 (germline): SGHTA, FQGNSA. This CDR3 spans 16 amino acids. The CDR3 loop reads CASSLRAGGGTDTQYF. CDR3 bases: TGTGCCAGCAGCCTCCGAGCGGGGGGGGGCACAGATACGCAGTATTTT.

The chain combines TRBV29-1 with TRBJ2-5; 9 positions agree with TRBD2. Germline CDR1 is SQVTM and CDR2 is ANQGSEA. The CDR3 loop spans 13 amino acids. With V trimmed by 2 bases and J by 4 bases, 2 bases remained unmatched. The CDR3 reads CSVEPSGAETQYF. CDR3 nucleotide sequence: TGCAGCGTTGAACCTAGCGGGGCAGAGACCCAGTACTTC.

The sample holds a few counts of this clone. This chain connects TRBV11-2 to TRBJ1-2; 11 bases fit TRBD1. The CDR3 is 16 amino acids. CDR1 and CDR2 from the germline V gene are SGHAT and FQNNGV. The junction had 9 bases not matched to a gene; V was cut back by 5 bases and J by 4 bases. The CDR3 loop is CASSPPGTGGIYGYTF. Written as DNA, the CDR3 is TGTGCCAGCAGCCCTCCCGGGACAGGGGGAATCTATGGCTACACCTTC.

The chain employs TRBV19 and TRBJ2-3, with 7 bases that match TRBD1. J lost 0 bases, V lost 8 bases, and 5 bases had no gene match. Looked up from germline, CDR1 is LNHDA and CDR2 is SQIVND (reference sequence). This CDR3 has 14 amino acids. The CDR3 DNA follows: TGTGCCAGTCGCCCGGGACAGAGCACAGATACGCAGTATTTT. This codes for CASRPGQSTDTQYF. Looking up the rest from reference TRBV19 and TRBJ2-3 gives the full variable domain: DGGITQSPKYLFRKEGQNVTLSCEQNLNHDAMYWYRQDPGQGLRLIYYSQIVNDFQKGDIAEGYSVSREKKESFPLTVTSAQKNPTAFYLCASRPGQSTDTQYFGPGTRLTVL.

The rearrangement links TRBV19 to TRBJ2-3, with 8 positions matching TRBD2. V trimming: 3 bases; J trimming: 1 base; junction bases outside the gene matches: 3. In germline, CDR1 is LNHDA, CDR2 SQIVND (reference sequence). This CDR3 comprises 15 residues. The CDR3 DNA reads as TGTGCCAGTAGTATGCGCGGGGGGCGCACAGATACGCAGTATTTT. The encoded protein is CASSMRGGRTDTQYF.

The rearrangement links TRBV7-2 to TRBJ2-4, with 12 bases fitting TRBD2. The CDR3 sequence is 16 residues long. Germline V gene lookup returns CDR1 SGHTA and CDR2 FQGNSA. V gave up 4 bases and J gave up 1 base; unmatched junction bases: 2. The CDR3 DNA is TGTGCCAGCAGCTCTACTAGCGGGGGGGCCAAAAACATTCAGTACTTC. This encodes CASSSTSGGAKNIQYF.

This sequence joins TRBV24-1 and TRBJ1-5; no reliable D call. CDR1 is KGHDR, CDR2 SFDVKD, per germline. The CDR3 sequence is 15 residues long. Between the trimmed V and J ends, which lost 3 bases and 0 bases, there was a span of 8 bases. CDR3 bases: TGTGCCACCAGTGATGCAAAACTTAGCAATCAGCCCCAGCATTTT. This encodes CATSDAKLSNQPQHF.